Below are 10 T cell receptor beta chains sequenced from a single sample in a study of blood T cell repertoires in COVID-19 (TCRdb year 2020). Library method: the immunoSEQ multiplex PCR assay. TCRdb re-hosts the immuneACCESS table, in-frame sequences only. Its copies lack some clones; in the studies checked, an unresolved V gene accounts for under half of them, and the cause for the rest is not known. This sample has around 400,000 clones in its table, and just over 90% of those were observed once. The ten largest clones capture 0.86% of the sample. Source material: PBMCs or T cells enriched from blood (not recorded which). The receptors were gathered from a woman aged 40 to 55 who had been exposed to COVID-19.

This chain uses TRBV19 with TRBJ1-5, with D possibly TRBD1 on 5 matching bases. This CDR3 is 15 amino acids long. The germline V gene encodes CDR1 LNHDA and CDR2 SQIVND (reference sequence). V was shortened by 4 bases and J by 11 bases, with 21 bases between the two germline ends. The CDR3 coding sequence is TGTGCCAGTAGTACGAACCAGGGTTCCAGGTCGTCCCAGCATTTT. It is translated as CASSTNQGSRSSQHF. The complete variable domain, with remaining parts taken from reference TRBV19 and TRBJ1-5, reads DGGITQSPKYLFRKEGQNVTLSCEQNLNHDAMYWYRQDPGQGLRLIYYSQIVNDFQKGDIAEGYSVSREKKESFPLTVTSAQKNPTAFYLCASSTNQGSRSSQHFGDGTRLSIL.

J is TRBJ2-3 and V is TRBV7-2, with 7 positions matching TRBD2. The CDR3 sequence is 16 residues long. From germline, CDR1 is SGHTA and CDR2 FQGNSA. J lost 5 bases, V lost 5 bases, and 13 bases had no gene match. The DNA for the CDR3 is TGTGCCAGCAGCGCATTTGGGGGGAGGGCCAAAGATACGCAGTATTTT. Protein: CASSAFGGRAKDTQYF.

V usage is TRBV9 and J usage is TRBJ1-2; D is undetermined. The V end lost 4 bases, the J end lost 8 bases, and 15 bases lay between the germline ends. The germline CDR1 and CDR2 sequences are SGDLS and YYNGEE. The CDR3 sequence is 13 residues long. CDR3 region: CASSPDRRLGYTF. In DNA, the CDR3 is TGTGCCAGCAGCCCCGACCGGCGACTCGGCTACACCTTC.

This chain connects TRBV4-2 to TRBJ2-2, with a tentative D call TRBD2 (6 bases). Per the germline V gene, CDR1 is LGHNA and CDR2 is YNFKEQ. The CDR3 spans 14 residues. Trimming took off 1 base at V and 7 bases at J, with 10 bases between the two ends. CDR3 DNA sequence: TGTGCCAGCAGCCAAGCCACGGGGGTCGGGGAGCTGTTTTTT. Protein sequence: CASSQATGVGELFF.

The chain has TRBV7-9 and TRBJ1-5; possibly TRBD1 for D (6 bases). V gave up 1 base and J gave up 5 bases, with 12 bases separating them. The CDR3 is made up of 15 amino acids. Germline V gives CDR1 SEHNR, CDR2 FQNEAQ (reference sequence). Written as DNA, the CDR3 is TGTGCCAGCAGCTTAGATCCAGGGGAGCATCAGCCCCAGCATTTT. It codes for CASSLDPGEHQPQHF.

In this sample, this clone turned up many times. The chain carries TRBV11-3 and TRBJ2-3; D unresolved. This CDR3 is 15 amino acids long. Trimming pared 1 base from V and 2 bases from J, leaving 10 bases between. Germline assignment: CDR1 SGHNT and CDR2 YENEEA. The DNA of the CDR3 is TGTGCCAGCAGCTTAGGGCGAGCGTTCACAGATACGCAGTATTTT. It translates to CASSLGRAFTDTQYF.

The CDR3 coding sequence is TGTGCCAGCAGTCTAACCAAATTCACCGGGGAGCTGTTTTTT. Residues: CASSLTKFTGELFF. The chain is built from TRBV27 and TRBJ2-2; D gene ambiguous. CDR1 is MNHEY, CDR2 SMNVEV, per germline (reference sequence). There are 14 residues in the CDR3. V lost 5 bases, J lost 4 bases, and 11 bases lay in between.

V usage is TRBV7-8 and J usage is TRBJ2-7; 11 positions agree with TRBD2. J was trimmed by 1 base and V by 6 bases; bases with no gene match: 2. This CDR3 contains 14 residues. Germline lookup yields CDR1 SGHVS and CDR2 FQNEAQ. DNA for the CDR3: TGTGCCAGCAGGCTAGCGGGAGGATCCTACGAGCAGTACTTC. Translating it yields CASRLAGGSYEQYF.

CDR3 coding DNA: TGTGCCAGCACCGAAACAGGGGGGAACTATGGCTACACCTTC. This translates into CASTETGGNYGYTF. The chain links TRBV6-5 to TRBJ1-2; 8 nucleotides line up with TRBD1. The ends lost 7 bases at V and 2 bases at J; junction bases unmatched: 6. The CDR3 runs 14 residues. Germline CDR1 and CDR2: MNHEY and SVGAGI.

The chain combines TRBV7-8 with TRBJ1-1, with 8 positions matching TRBD1. This CDR3 has 13 residues. Germline-derived CDR1 and CDR2 are SGHVS and FQNEAQ. Losses at the gene ends were 5 bases for V and 4 bases for J; bases not matched to a gene: 3. Here the CDR3 DNA reads TGTGCCAGCAGCCCGGACAGGGCCACTGAAGCTTTCTTT. It encodes CASSPDRATEAFF.